This TCR beta chain was recovered during a study of T cells in Graves' hyperthyroidism and ophthalmopathy. Study context: Peripheral blood draws took place at initial diagnosis, ahead of any treatment.

Germline V gene data show CDR1 as MNHEY and CDR2 as SMNVEV (reference sequence). CDR3 length: 16 amino acids. J lost 9 bases, V lost 4 bases, and 13 bases had no gene match. Study outcomes and limitations: Most expanded thyroid clonotypes above 0.001 recurred in blood. Onset of ophthalmopathy came a median roughly 6.4 months after the model predicted it.

Using RNA transcripts as the source, TCR beta CDR3 regions were amplified. HTBI primers drove first-round RT-PCR of the TCR CDR3. TCRdb passed the multiplex PCR reads through MiXCR, listing each CDR3 protein once. Of 600,000 to 650,000 distinct CDR3 sequences listed, less than 25% are singletons. In regard to this clonotype: Its antigen is undetermined.

The gene calls are TRBV27 and TRBJ2-7, with TRBD2 matching 12 bases. This clonotype was sampled from a young man with Graves' ophthalmopathy. Specimen: blood. For the CDR3, the DNA is TGTGCCAGCAGTTCGATTCTAGCGGGAGGGCCTCTTCGGCAGTACTTC. Translated, it gives CASSSILAGGPLRQYF.